A single sample gave rise to the 4 T cell receptor beta chains below, sequenced in a study of T cells in Graves' hyperthyroidism and ophthalmopathy. From RNA transcripts, TCR beta CDR3 regions were amplified. The TCR CDR3 was amplified in a first-round RT-PCR using the HTBI primer set. TCRdb fed the multiplex PCR reads into MiXCR, producing one record per CDR3 protein. The sample shows about 700,000 distinct CDR3 sequences, about 45% of them seen only once. Sequencing was done on a sample of peripheral blood or thyroid tissue (not recorded which). The source of these receptors is an adult man with Graves' disease, either hyperthyroidism or ophthalmopathy (not recorded which).

The sample holds a few counts of this clonotype. The gene calls are TRBV19 and TRBJ2-6, with D hard to call. Germline assignment: CDR1 LNHDA and CDR2 SQIVND (reference sequence). V lost 5 bases to trimming and J lost 0 bases, with 8 bases between them. The CDR3 loop spans 15 amino acids. The DNA of the CDR3 is TGTGCCAGTAGTGGCTATAGCTCTGGGGCCAACGTCCTGACTTTC. It specifies CASSGYSSGANVLTF.

The gene calls are TRBV7-4 and TRBJ1-5; D is unresolved. Germline V gene sequence: CDR1 SGHVT, CDR2 SQSDAQ. Between the trimmed V and J ends, which lost 3 bases and 1 base, there was a span of 10 bases. The CDR3 runs 15 residues. The CDR3 protein is CASSFGPSSNQPQHF. As DNA, the CDR3 is TGTGCCAGCAGCTTCGGCCCGTCAAGCAATCAGCCCCAGCATTTT.

This clonotype appeared a single time. The genes are TRBV2 and TRBJ1-2; D call uncertain. The germline V gene encodes CDR1 SNHLY and CDR2 FYNNEI. CDR3 length: 15 amino acids. Trimming cost V 3 bases and J 3 bases, with 14 bases left between them. CDR3 DNA sequence: TGTGCCAGCAGTGATACGATGGCTGGAGACTATGGCTACACCTTC. Protein product: CASSDTMAGDYGYTF.

The gene calls are TRBV29-1 and TRBJ2-7; D is unresolved. V was clipped by 3 bases and J by 3 bases, with 9 bases between them. Germline lookup yields CDR1 SQVTM and CDR2 ANQGSEA. The CDR3 sequence is 12 residues long. CDR3: CSVDVDGYEQYF. The CDR3 region has the DNA TGCAGCGTTGATGTTGATGGCTACGAGCAGTACTTC.